This T cell receptor (beta chain) emerged from a study of somatic mutations in cytotoxic T cells in rheumatoid arthritis. The table came from immunoSEQ multiplex PCR; TCRdb's copy has only in-frame clones and leaves some out. The repertoire holds about 16,000 clones, with 82% as singletons. The material sequenced was CD8+ T cells sorted from blood. The clonotype was recovered from a woman between 45 and 65 years old with rheumatoid arthritis.

The CDR3 nucleotides are TGTGCCAGCTCACCACAAGCCGGCGGGCATCGGGAGACCCAGTACTTC. Translation gives CASSPQAGGHRETQYF. The chain uses TRBV18 and TRBJ2-5; weak D call: TRBD2 (5 bases). V was clipped by 1 base and J by 5 bases, with 17 bases between them. CDR3 length equals 16 residues. Germline loops: CDR1 KGHSH, CDR2 LQKENI.